This is a list of T cell receptor beta chains from one sample in a study of blood T cell repertoires in COVID-19. Clones were sequenced by immunoSEQ multiplex PCR, and TCRdb holds only the in-frame ones, with some missing. The table has some 41,000 clones, 80% to 90% seen once; the top ten hold more than 5%. Material: peripheral blood. The receptor set was obtained from a man aged 35 to 55 with active COVID-19. Both conserved end residues are part of each CDR3. A D gene is named only where the DNA matches it firmly. The size field is filled for only some rows; it gives once, few, many or a size class.

clone size: NA; J gene: TRBJ2-4; D gene: NA; V gene: TRBV7-9; CDR3 protein: CASSPPVRQGTTEIQYF; CDR3 DNA: TGTGCCAGCAGCCCCCCGGTGAGGCAGGGGACGACTGAAATTCAGTACTTC
clone size: NA; J gene: TRBJ2-2; D gene: NA; V gene: TRBV28; CDR3 protein: CASSSLWGRSNTGELFF; CDR3 DNA: TGTGCCAGCAGTTCCTTGTGGGGGCGCTCGAACACCGGGGAGCTGTTTTTT
clone size: once; J gene: TRBJ2-2; D gene: NA; V gene: TRBV28; CDR3 protein: CASSTTGYNTGELFF; CDR3 DNA: TGTGCCAGCAGTACAACAGGGTATAACACCGGGGAGCTGTTTTTT
clone size: once; J gene: TRBJ2-3; D gene: NA; V gene: TRBV9; CDR3 protein: CASSGSGLTDTQYF; CDR3 DNA: TGTGCCAGCAGCGGTAGCGGTCTTACAGATACGCAGTATTTT
clone size: NA; J gene: TRBJ1-2; D gene: NA; V gene: TRBV28; CDR3 protein: CASSFHTDYGYTF; CDR3 DNA: TGTGCCAGCAGTTTCCATACGGACTATGGCTACACCTTC
clone size: once; J gene: TRBJ2-7; D gene: TRBD2; V gene: TRBV5-1; CDR3 protein: CASSFGSSGRADEQYF; CDR3 DNA: TGCGCCAGCAGCTTCGGTTCCAGCGGGAGGGCCGACGAGCAGTACTTC
clone size: NA; J gene: TRBJ2-5; D gene: NA; V gene: TRBV15; CDR3 protein: CATSKGGNEETQYF; CDR3 DNA: TGTGCCACCAGCAAAGGGGGAAACGAAGAGACCCAGTACTTC
clone size: NA; J gene: TRBJ1-2; D gene: TRBD1; V gene: TRBV12-3/TRBV12-4; CDR3 protein: CASSPDRVYGYTF; CDR3 DNA: TGTGCCAGCAGCCCCGACAGGGTCTATGGCTACACCTTC
clone size: NA; J gene: TRBJ1-1; D gene: NA; V gene: TRBV30; CDR3 protein: CAWSQGLPMNTEAFF; CDR3 DNA: TGTGCCTGGAGCCAGGGACTGCCCATGAACACTGAAGCTTTCTTT
clone size: NA; J gene: TRBJ1-1; D gene: NA; V gene: TRBV5-4; CDR3 protein: CASSPPRQGGTEAFF; CDR3 DNA: TGTGCCAGCAGCCCCCCCCGGCAGGGCGGCACTGAAGCTTTCTTT
clone size: NA; J gene: TRBJ2-7; D gene: TRBD1; V gene: TRBV29-1; CDR3 protein: CSVQWDREYF; CDR3 DNA: TGCAGCGTTCAATGGGACAGGGAGTACTTC
clone size: NA; J gene: TRBJ2-1; D gene: TRBD2; V gene: TRBV19; CDR3 protein: CASSLAGGPINEQFF; CDR3 DNA: TGTGCCAGTAGCCTAGCGGGAGGGCCCATCAATGAGCAGTTCTTC
clone size: NA; J gene: TRBJ2-7; D gene: TRBD1; V gene: TRBV15; CDR3 protein: CATSNTGTAYEQYF; CDR3 DNA: TGTGCCACCAGCAATACAGGGACAGCCTACGAGCAGTACTTC
clone size: NA; J gene: TRBJ2-3; D gene: NA; V gene: TRBV7-3; CDR3 protein: CASSLEGVGTDTQYF; CDR3 DNA: TGTGCCAGCAGCCTAGAGGGGGTTGGCACAGATACGCAGTATTTT
clone size: NA; J gene: TRBJ1-1; D gene: NA; V gene: TRBV27; CDR3 protein: CASSPGWSTEAFF; CDR3 DNA: TGTGCCAGCAGCCCAGGGTGGAGCACTGAAGCTTTCTTT
clone size: NA; J gene: TRBJ2-5; D gene: NA; V gene: TRBV2; CDR3 protein: CATQVQGYLGETQYF; CDR3 DNA: TGTGCCACCCAAGTACAGGGCTACCTCGGGGAGACCCAGTACTTC
clone size: few; J gene: TRBJ1-6; D gene: NA; V gene: TRBV30; CDR3 protein: CAWSGTIRGSPLHF; CDR3 DNA: TGTGCCTGGTCCGGGACTATCCGAGGTTCACCCCTCCACTTT
clone size: NA; J gene: TRBJ2-7; D gene: NA; V gene: TRBV7-8; CDR3 protein: CASSSRGEYPYEQYF; CDR3 DNA: TGTGCCAGCAGCTCCCGCGGGGAATACCCCTACGAGCAGTACTTC
clone size: NA; J gene: TRBJ2-6; D gene: NA; V gene: TRBV5-4; CDR3 protein: CASSAATGPGANVLTF; CDR3 DNA: TGTGCCAGCAGCGCCGCTACAGGGCCTGGGGCCAACGTCCTGACTTTC
clone size: NA; J gene: TRBJ1-2; D gene: TRBD1; V gene: TRBV24-1; CDR3 protein: CATSDSRGGTANYGYTF; CDR3 DNA: TGTGCCACCAGTGATAGCCGGGGCGGGACAGCTAACTATGGCTACACCTTC
clone size: NA; J gene: TRBJ1-1; D gene: NA; V gene: TRBV3-1/TRBV3-2; CDR3 protein: CASSQNSEAFF; CDR3 DNA: TGTGCCAGCAGCCAAAACAGTGAAGCTTTCTTT
clone size: NA; J gene: TRBJ1-2; D gene: NA; V gene: TRBV4-1; CDR3 protein: CASSQDLGAVGYTF; CDR3 DNA: TGCGCCAGCAGCCAAGATTTGGGGGCGGTCGGCTACACCTTC
clone size: NA; J gene: TRBJ1-1; D gene: NA; V gene: TRBV19; CDR3 protein: CASRPTVMNTEAFF; CDR3 DNA: TGTGCCAGCCGCCCAACGGTCATGAACACTGAAGCTTTCTTT
clone size: NA; J gene: TRBJ1-1; D gene: TRBD1; V gene: TRBV9; CDR3 protein: CASRLGQGNTEAFF; CDR3 DNA: TGTGCCAGCAGACTGGGACAGGGGAACACTGAAGCTTTCTTT
clone size: once; J gene: TRBJ2-5; D gene: TRBD2; V gene: TRBV4-1; CDR3 protein: CASSQGRTSGVQETQYF; CDR3 DNA: TGCGCCAGCAGCCAAGGCAGGACTAGCGGAGTTCAAGAGACCCAGTACTTC
clone size: NA; J gene: TRBJ2-5; D gene: TRBD2; V gene: TRBV18; CDR3 protein: CASSPEATSGWSRETQYF; CDR3 DNA: TGTGCCAGCTCACCAGAGGCGACTAGCGGCTGGTCGAGAGAGACCCAGTACTTC
clone size: once; J gene: TRBJ2-7; D gene: TRBD2; V gene: TRBV18; CDR3 protein: CASSPPSGRDNEQYF; CDR3 DNA: TGTGCCAGCTCACCACCCAGCGGGAGGGACAACGAGCAGTACTTC
clone size: NA; J gene: TRBJ2-5; D gene: NA; V gene: TRBV4-1; CDR3 protein: CASSQDYGAEPRTQYF; CDR3 DNA: TGCGCCAGCAGCCAAGATTACGGAGCGGAACCCAGGACCCAGTACTTC
clone size: once; J gene: TRBJ2-1; D gene: NA; V gene: TRBV19; CDR3 protein: CASSISGKLSYNEQFF; CDR3 DNA: TGTGCCAGTAGTATCTCCGGGAAGCTCTCCTACAATGAGCAGTTCTTC
clone size: NA; J gene: TRBJ2-7; D gene: NA; V gene: TRBV6-6; CDR3 protein: CASSYSSYEQYF; CDR3 DNA: TGTGCCAGCAGTTACTCCTCTTACGAGCAGTACTTC
clone size: NA; J gene: TRBJ2-1; D gene: NA; V gene: TRBV28; CDR3 protein: CASSPPPPRDEQFF; CDR3 DNA: TGTGCCAGCAGTCCTCCTCCCCCCCGCGATGAGCAGTTCTTC
clone size: NA; J gene: TRBJ2-1; D gene: NA; V gene: TRBV7-2; CDR3 protein: CASSPQLVLFF; CDR3 DNA: TGTGCCAGCAGCCCTCAACTAGTACTGTTCTTC
clone size: NA; J gene: TRBJ2-1; D gene: TRBD1; V gene: TRBV2; CDR3 protein: CASSADRGGDGEQFF; CDR3 DNA: TGTGCCAGCAGTGCTGACAGGGGAGGAGACGGTGAGCAGTTCTTC
clone size: few; J gene: TRBJ1-3; D gene: TRBD1; V gene: TRBV13; CDR3 protein: CASSSWGQFFSGNTIYF; CDR3 DNA: TGTGCCAGCAGCTCTTGGGGACAGTTCTTCTCTGGAAACACCATATATTTT
clone size: NA; J gene: TRBJ2-7; D gene: NA; V gene: TRBV10-3; CDR3 protein: CAISGGDRIGYEQYF; CDR3 DNA: TGTGCCATCAGTGGGGGAGACAGGATCGGGTACGAGCAGTACTTC
clone size: NA; J gene: TRBJ2-2; D gene: NA; V gene: TRBV3-1/TRBV3-2; CDR3 protein: CASSQDEEASGELFF; CDR3 DNA: TGTGCCAGCAGCCAAGATGAGGAAGCATCCGGGGAGCTGTTTTTT
clone size: NA; J gene: TRBJ1-5; D gene: TRBD1; V gene: TRBV19; CDR3 protein: CASSYRGLQPQHF; CDR3 DNA: TGTGCCAGTAGTTACAGGGGGCTTCAGCCCCAGCATTTT
clone size: NA; J gene: TRBJ1-5; D gene: TRBD1; V gene: TRBV23-1; CDR3 protein: CASSLKVGTEQKSDQPQHF; CDR3 DNA: TGCGCCAGCAGTCTAAAGGTGGGGACAGAGCAAAAATCCGATCAGCCCCAGCATTTT
clone size: NA; J gene: TRBJ2-1; D gene: TRBD2; V gene: TRBV7-2; CDR3 protein: CASSPSGSRANEQFF; CDR3 DNA: TGTGCCAGCAGCCCTAGCGGGAGTAGGGCCAATGAGCAGTTCTTC
clone size: NA; J gene: TRBJ1-4; D gene: TRBD1; V gene: TRBV19; CDR3 protein: CASKQGTSTNEKLFF; CDR3 DNA: TGTGCCAGTAAACAGGGGACTTCAACTAATGAAAAACTGTTTTTT
clone size: NA; J gene: TRBJ1-1; D gene: NA; V gene: TRBV30; CDR3 protein: CAWSILTAQNTEAFF; CDR3 DNA: TGTGCCTGGAGTATCCTAACCGCTCAGAACACTGAAGCTTTCTTT
clone size: NA; J gene: TRBJ1-6; D gene: NA; V gene: TRBV12-3/TRBV12-4; CDR3 protein: CASRGGYSPLHF; CDR3 DNA: TGTGCCAGCAGGGGGGGATATTCACCCCTCCACTTT
clone size: NA; J gene: TRBJ1-1; D gene: TRBD1; V gene: TRBV14; CDR3 protein: CASSSWDSFTEAFF; CDR3 DNA: TGTGCCAGCAGTTCGTGGGACAGCTTCACTGAAGCTTTCTTT
clone size: NA; J gene: TRBJ2-7; D gene: TRBD2; V gene: TRBV27; CDR3 protein: CASSFSASGEYEQYF; CDR3 DNA: TGTGCCAGCAGTTTTTCGGCTAGCGGAGAGTACGAGCAGTACTTC
clone size: NA; J gene: TRBJ2-3; D gene: TRBD1; V gene: TRBV7-9; CDR3 protein: CASTGTGSTDTQYF; CDR3 DNA: TGTGCCAGCACCGGGACAGGTAGCACAGATACGCAGTATTTT
clone size: few; J gene: TRBJ1-3; D gene: NA; V gene: TRBV5-1; CDR3 protein: CASSLGNRDRGNTIYF; CDR3 DNA: TGCGCCAGCAGCTTAGGGAACAGAGACAGAGGAAACACCATATATTTT
clone size: NA; J gene: TRBJ2-7; D gene: TRBD1; V gene: TRBV5-6; CDR3 protein: CASSFDRDEQYF; CDR3 DNA: TGTGCCAGCAGCTTTGACAGGGACGAGCAGTACTTC
clone size: NA; J gene: TRBJ2-3; D gene: NA; V gene: TRBV9; CDR3 protein: CASAGVSAVTDTQYF; CDR3 DNA: TGTGCCAGCGCCGGGGTTAGCGCGGTCACAGATACGCAGTATTTT
clone size: NA; J gene: TRBJ2-2; D gene: TRBD2; V gene: TRBV9; CDR3 protein: CASSPQGRTSGNTGELFF; CDR3 DNA: TGTGCCAGCAGCCCACAGGGGCGGACTAGCGGAAACACCGGGGAGCTGTTTTTT
clone size: once; J gene: TRBJ2-1; D gene: TRBD1; V gene: TRBV5-1; CDR3 protein: CASSSGTGVLYNEQFF; CDR3 DNA: TGCGCCAGCAGCTCCGGGACAGGGGTCCTCTACAATGAGCAGTTCTTC
clone size: few; J gene: TRBJ1-1; D gene: NA; V gene: TRBV27; CDR3 protein: CASSFRQADTEAFF; CDR3 DNA: TGTGCCAGCAGTTTTAGACAGGCGGACACTGAAGCTTTCTTT
clone size: NA; J gene: TRBJ1-2; D gene: TRBD1; V gene: TRBV30; CDR3 protein: CAWSLPWTGYSYGYTF; CDR3 DNA: TGTGCCTGGAGTCTTCCCTGGACAGGGTATAGCTATGGCTACACCTTC
clone size: few; J gene: TRBJ1-2; D gene: TRBD1; V gene: TRBV9; CDR3 protein: CASSAGTGHRTF; CDR3 DNA: TGTGCCAGCAGCGCCGGGACAGGACATAGGACCTTC
clone size: NA; J gene: TRBJ2-7; D gene: NA; V gene: TRBV5-6; CDR3 protein: CASSFTLERYEQYF; CDR3 DNA: TGTGCCAGCAGCTTCACCCTAGAGCGCTACGAGCAGTACTTC
clone size: NA; J gene: TRBJ2-6; D gene: TRBD1; V gene: TRBV6-1; CDR3 protein: CASSGADRDGGANVLTF; CDR3 DNA: TGTGCCAGCAGTGGGGCCGACAGGGATGGTGGGGCCAACGTCCTGACTTTC
clone size: few; J gene: TRBJ1-1; D gene: NA; V gene: TRBV30; CDR3 protein: CAFQPKTTGSPVRAFF; CDR3 DNA: TGTGCCTTCCAACCGAAAACGACAGGCAGCCCGGTACGCGCTTTCTTT
clone size: NA; J gene: TRBJ2-7; D gene: TRBD2; V gene: TRBV29-1; CDR3 protein: CSVGLAGAYEQYF; CDR3 DNA: TGCAGCGTGGGACTAGCGGGGGCCTACGAGCAGTACTTC
clone size: once; J gene: TRBJ2-1; D gene: TRBD2; V gene: TRBV3-1/TRBV3-2; CDR3 protein: CASSQGTSGSRDYNEQFF; CDR3 DNA: TGTGCCAGCAGCCAAGGGACTAGCGGGAGCCGAGACTACAATGAGCAGTTCTTC
clone size: few; J gene: TRBJ1-5; D gene: NA; V gene: TRBV7-8; CDR3 protein: CASSPQGGGNQPQHF; CDR3 DNA: TGTGCCAGCAGCCCCCAAGGGGGGGGCAATCAGCCCCAGCATTTT
clone size: once; J gene: TRBJ2-5; D gene: NA; V gene: TRBV30; CDR3 protein: CAWSVRQKETQYF; CDR3 DNA: TGTGCCTGGAGTGTGAGACAGAAAGAGACCCAGTACTTC